This is a list of T cell receptor beta chains from one sample in a study of cytotoxic CD8 clonotypes in ibrutinib-treated CLL. Repertoires were generated with immunoSEQ multiplex PCR, while TCRdb's copy carries only in-frame clones and drops some. This sample has around 140,000 clones, with around 85% found just once. Sequencing was performed on PBMCs, taken after 24 months of ibrutinib treatment. Source of these receptors: a human donor with chronic lymphocytic leukemia. CDR3s leave out the opening cysteine and the closing phenylalanine or tryptophan. Fields, in order: V gene, CDR3 length, CDR3 protein.

>TRBV4-1|18
ASSQDPASDQSSGANVLT
>TRBV4-1|12
ASSQVGSQETQY
>TRBV30|11
AWRGPGVGGYT
>TRBV7-9|14
ASSFKGPRGADTQY
>TRBV27|14
ASSFAGGPGNNEQF
>TRBV9|15
ASSVALAGNSGNTIY
>TRBV19|14
ASSAWTSGRGETQY
>TRBV10-3|12
AISNQRSYNEQF
>TRBV11-3|13
ASSSGTSGRETQY
>TRBV7-9|11
ASSPDTVRRAF
>TRBV4-1|18
ASSPPAGWRGLRPEETQY
>TRBV29-1|9
SVAVGSGYT
>TRBV5-4|13
ASSPTAGEAGELF
>TRBV7-2|11
ASSLVQGTEAF
>TRBV29-1|8
SAEAGEAF
>TRBV20-1|9
SETGNGEAF
>TRBV5-4|10
ATHGGTPEQF
>TRBV28|11
ASSQASRGEQY
>TRBV21-1|15
ASSKVRRLAANNEQF
>TRBV19|12
ASSIAGRTGELF
>TRBV18|14
ASSPPWDAEGEKLF
>TRBV5-6|11
ASSLVAGYEQY
>TRBV25-1|12
ASSETGGSSPLH
>TRBV9|13
ASSVAQGAADTQY
>TRBV5-4|11
ASSLGGRTEAF
>TRBV5-1|11
ASSSQGGTEAF
>TRBV28|9
ASSYLYGYT
>TRBV4-3|16
ASSQDMAGGRNTGELF
>TRBV4-2|12
ASSQDRATGELF
>TRBV19|11
ASGRGLTDTQY
>TRBV19|17
ASSATTSGILTGGNEQF
>TRBV5-6|12
ASSWDRDNSPLH